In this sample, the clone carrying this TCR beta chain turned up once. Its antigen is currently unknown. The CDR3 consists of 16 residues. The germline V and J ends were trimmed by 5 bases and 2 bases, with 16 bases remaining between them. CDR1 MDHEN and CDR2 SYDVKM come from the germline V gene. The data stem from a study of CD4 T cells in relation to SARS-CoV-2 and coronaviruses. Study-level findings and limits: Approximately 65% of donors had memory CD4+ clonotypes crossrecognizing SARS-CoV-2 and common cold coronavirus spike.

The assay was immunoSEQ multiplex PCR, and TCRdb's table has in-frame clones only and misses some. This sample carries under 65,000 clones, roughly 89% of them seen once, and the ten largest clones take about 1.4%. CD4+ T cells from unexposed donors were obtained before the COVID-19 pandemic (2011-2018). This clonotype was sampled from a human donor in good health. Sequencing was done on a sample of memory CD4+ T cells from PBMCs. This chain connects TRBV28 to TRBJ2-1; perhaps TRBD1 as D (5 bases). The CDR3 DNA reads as TGTGCCAGCAGTCCACCCTGGTGGGGCACCTACAATGAGCAGTTCTTC. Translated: CASSPPWWGTYNEQFF.